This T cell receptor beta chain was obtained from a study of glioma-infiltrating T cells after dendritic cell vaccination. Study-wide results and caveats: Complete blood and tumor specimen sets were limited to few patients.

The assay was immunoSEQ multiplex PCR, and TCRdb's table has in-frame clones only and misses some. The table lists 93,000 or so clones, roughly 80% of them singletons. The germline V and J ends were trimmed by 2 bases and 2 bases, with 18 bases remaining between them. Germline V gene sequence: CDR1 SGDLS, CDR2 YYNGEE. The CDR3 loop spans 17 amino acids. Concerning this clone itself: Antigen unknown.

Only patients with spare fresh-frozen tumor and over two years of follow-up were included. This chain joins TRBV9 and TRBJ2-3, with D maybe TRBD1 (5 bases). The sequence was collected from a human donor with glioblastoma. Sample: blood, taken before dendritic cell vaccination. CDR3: CASSVSPTGPITDTQYF. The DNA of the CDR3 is TGTGCCAGCAGCGTCTCACCCACAGGTCCCATCACAGATACGCAGTATTTT.